This is a list of T cell receptor beta chains from one sample in a study of T cells in narcolepsy. Clones were sequenced by immunoSEQ multiplex PCR, and TCRdb holds only the in-frame ones, with some missing. The top ten hold about 1.5% of the sample, which has 37,000 or so clones, around 85% seen once. Sample: CD45RA- memory CD4+ T cells from PBMCs. Receptors were obtained from a human donor with narcolepsy. CDR3s include the opening cysteine and the closing phenylalanine or tryptophan. The D gene is left open where the match is weak. The size entry is marked missing in some rows and otherwise reads once, few, many or a size class.

size	V	J	D	CDR3	DNA
.	TRBV5-1	TRBJ2-1	.	CASSLQGSYNEQFF	TGCGCCAGCAGCTTGCAGGGCTCCTACAATGAGCAGTTCTTC
.	TRBV5-1	TRBJ2-5	.	CASSRPQETQYF	TGCGCCAGCAGCCGACCCCAAGAGACCCAGTACTTC
.	TRBV5-4	TRBJ2-5	TRBD1	CASSIQGGAVETQYF	TGTGCCAGCAGCATACAGGGGGGCGCGGTAGAGACCCAGTACTTC
.	TRBV5-8	TRBJ2-7	.	CASSLGGATTYEQYF	TGTGCCAGCAGCTTGGGGGGTGCTACCACCTACGAGCAATACTTC
once	TRBV5-5	TRBJ2-5	.	CASSLVQGRETQYF	TGTGCCAGCAGCTTGGTGCAGGGTAGAGAGACCCAGTACTTC
.	TRBV2	TRBJ2-3	.	CASSVTDTQYF	TGTGCCAGCAGTGTCACAGATACGCAGTATTTT
.	TRBV2	TRBJ1-1	.	CASSEYQWAGGAVFF	.
.	TRBV18	TRBJ1-1	.	CASSLEVMNTEAFF	TGTGCCAGCTCATTGGAGGTAATGAACACTGAAGCTTTCTTT
few	TRBV2	TRBJ1-5	.	CASSEGRNSDSNQPQHF	TGTGCCAGCAGTGAAGGGCGGAACAGCGATAGCAATCAGCCCCAGCATTTT
.	TRBV29-1	TRBJ2-1	TRBD2	CSVGPGLAGEKQFF	TGCAGCGTTGGCCCGGGACTAGCGGGCGAGAAGCAGTTCTTC
.	TRBV4-3	TRBJ1-5	.	CASSQDAGVSNQPQHF	TGCGCCAGCAGCCAAGACGCAGGGGTTAGCAATCAGCCCCAGCATTTT
.	TRBV12-1	TRBJ2-1	.	CASTTLPNNNEQFF	TGTGCCAGCACCACCTTACCCAACAACAATGAGCAGTTCTTC
.	TRBV7-2	TRBJ1-2	.	CASSLVGPGGYTF	TGTGCCAGCAGCTTAGTAGGGCCAGGTGGCTACACCTTC
.	TRBV4-2	TRBJ2-2	TRBD2	CASSQPAGGSAGSGELFF	TGTGCCAGCAGCCAACCTGCCGGGGGGTCTGCGGGGAGCGGGGAGCTGTTTTTT
few	TRBV21-1	TRBJ1-2	.	CASSKARQGIDYGYTF	TGTGCCAGCAGCAAAGCGCGGCAGGGGATAGATTATGGCTACACCTTC
.	TRBV5-1	TRBJ2-3	TRBD2	CASSLRGVRTDTQYF	TGCGCCAGCAGCTTGCGGGGGGTAAGGACAGATACGCAGTATTTT
.	TRBV7-6	TRBJ2-5	TRBD2	CASSLTSGGPGTQYF	TGTGCCAGCAGCTTAACTAGCGGGGGGCCCGGGACCCAGTACTTC
.	TRBV28	TRBJ2-7	.	CASTAYGTSYEQYF	TGTGCCAGCACCGCTTATGGCACATCCTACGAGCAGTACTTC
.	TRBV10-3	TRBJ1-4	.	CAISESQGGGKLFF	TGTGCCATCAGTGAGTCGCAGGGAGGAGGAAAACTGTTTTTT